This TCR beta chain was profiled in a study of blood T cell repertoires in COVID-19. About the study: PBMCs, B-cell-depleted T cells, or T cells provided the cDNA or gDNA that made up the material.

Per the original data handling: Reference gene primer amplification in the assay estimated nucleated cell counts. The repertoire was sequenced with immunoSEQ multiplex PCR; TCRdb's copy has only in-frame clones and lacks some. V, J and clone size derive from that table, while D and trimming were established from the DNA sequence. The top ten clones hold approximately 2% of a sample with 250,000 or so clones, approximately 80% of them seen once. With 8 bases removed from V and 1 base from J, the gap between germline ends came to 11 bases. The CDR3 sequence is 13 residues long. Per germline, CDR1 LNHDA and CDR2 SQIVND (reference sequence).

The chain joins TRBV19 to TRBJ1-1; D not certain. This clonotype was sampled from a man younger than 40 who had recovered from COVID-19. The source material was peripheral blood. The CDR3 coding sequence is TGTGCCAGTGCAGTGCGGGGGAACACTGAAGCTTTCTTT. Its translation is CASAVRGNTEAFF.